A single sample gave rise to the 20 T cell receptor beta chains below, sequenced in a study of identical twins. From the 5' RACE reads, TCRdb called clonotypes with MiXCR, one entry per CDR3 protein. The repertoire holds about 720,000 distinct CDR3 sequences, with around 8.6% as singletons. The same specimen was also included in a second study, on yellow fever vaccine responses in identical twins.

Sequencing was performed on PBMCs. Source of these receptors: a woman between 18 and 30 years old in good health.

The chain uses TRBV3-1 and TRBJ1-1; D gene unclear. Germline V gene data show CDR1 as LGHDT and CDR2 as YNNKEL (reference sequence). Trimming left V 1 base short and J 4 bases short, with 10 bases between. The length of the CDR3 is 14 residues. The CDR3 coding sequence is TGTGCCAGCAGCCAAGGTTTAGCGGCCACTGAAGCTTTCTTT. This translates into CASSQGLAATEAFF. Based on the CDR3 plus reference TRBV3-1 and TRBJ1-1, the full variable domain is DTAVSQTPKYLVTQMGNDKSIKCEQNLGHDTMYWYKQDSKKFLKIMFSYNNKELIINETVPNRFSPKSPDKAHLNLHINSLELGDSAVYFCASSQGLAATEAFFGQGTRLTVV.

This rearrangement joins TRBV3-1 to TRBJ2-1, with D tentatively TRBD1 or TRBD2 (5 bases each). The germline V gene encodes CDR1 LGHDT and CDR2 YNNKEL (reference sequence). CDR3 length: 16 residues. CDR3 in amino acids: CAIIMGTFTSYNEQFF. In DNA, the CDR3 is TGTGCTATAATAATGGGGACCTTTACCTCCTACAATGAGCAGTTCTTC.

The chain has TRBV15 and TRBJ2-7, with D possibly being TRBD1 (6 bases). Looked up from germline, CDR1 is LNHNV and CDR2 is YYDKDF (reference sequence). CDR3 length: 15 residues. V lost 5 bases, J lost 5 bases, and 19 bases lay in between. The CDR3 DNA is TGTGCCACCAGCCGAACCACGACCAGGGGCCACGAGCAGTACTTC. Protein sequence: CATSRTTTRGHEQYF.

This chain links TRBV19 with TRBJ2-5; TRBD1 is a possible D gene (6 bases). The V end lost 6 bases, the J end lost 11 bases, and 22 bases lay between the germline ends. CDR1 is LNHDA, CDR2 SQIVND, per germline (reference sequence). The CDR3 runs to 14 residues. The CDR3 spells CASSPRTDTKSQYF. The CDR3 coding sequence is TGTGCCAGTAGCCCCCGGACAGATACCAAGAGTCAGTACTTC.

The genes are TRBV5-5 and TRBJ2-5; the D gene is possibly TRBD2 (5 bases). Trimming stripped 1 base from V and 1 base from J, with 14 bases between. Germline V gene sequence: CDR1 SGHKS, CDR2 YYEKEE (reference sequence). The CDR3 has 16 residues. The CDR3 DNA reads TGTGCCAGCAGCTTGTTACCCGGAGCGGTCCAAGAGACCCAGTACTTC. This codes for CASSLLPGAVQETQYF.

This clonotype came up a few times. V is TRBV6-5 and J is TRBJ1-1; tentatively, D is TRBD1 (5 bases). Trimming left V 4 bases short and J 1 base short, with 10 bases between. Germline CDR1 is MNHEY and CDR2 is SVGAGI. This CDR3 comprises 14 residues. The chain's CDR3 is CASSFIGQNTEAFF. The CDR3 nucleotides read TGTGCCAGCAGTTTCATAGGACAGAACACTGAAGCTTTCTTT.

This clonotype has just a few counts. The chain links TRBV12-3 or TRBV12-4 to TRBJ2-1, with 11 bases identical to TRBD1. This CDR3 is built from 16 residues. J lost 7 bases, V lost 6 bases, and 11 bases had no gene match. The CDR3 loop is CASSRTGTGGMNEQFF. As DNA, the CDR3 is TGTGCCAGCAGCCGGACCGGGACAGGGGGAATGAATGAGCAGTTCTTC.

This clonotype was recorded a few times. The chain is built from TRBV3-1 and TRBJ2-4; possibly TRBD1 for D (5 bases). Trimming took 3 bases from V and 1 from J, leaving 10 bases between them. The CDR3 has 15 amino acids. Germline V gene data show CDR1 as LGHDT and CDR2 as YNNKEL (reference sequence). CDR3: CASSQGRTAKNIQYF. The CDR3 DNA reads TGTGCCAGCAGCCAGGGGCGAACGGCCAAAAACATTCAGTACTTC.

This clonotype showed up just a few times. V usage is TRBV12-3 or TRBV12-4 and J usage is TRBJ1-4; D call uncertain. This CDR3 contains 13 residues. Trimming removed 6 bases at V and 8 bases at J, with 13 bases between. CDR3 amino acids: CASRRGGGEKLFF. The DNA of the CDR3 is TGTGCCAGCAGACGGGGAGGAGGAGAAAAACTGTTTTTT.

The chain recombines TRBV5-1 with TRBJ2-3, with D uncertain. The V gene lost 0 bases and the J gene lost 6 bases, with 11 bases spanning the gap. The CDR3 has 14 amino acids. CDR1 and CDR2 from the germline V gene are SGHRS and YFSETQ. The CDR3 region is CASSLDLSADTQYF. The CDR3 nucleotides are TGCGCCAGCAGCTTGGATCTCTCGGCGGATACGCAGTATTTT.

J is TRBJ2-1 and V is TRBV4-2; 7 bases agree with TRBD2. The CDR3 runs to 16 residues. Germline V CDR1 and CDR2: LGHNA, YNFKEQ. V shed 0 bases and J 4 bases; nucleotides not matched to a gene: 6. The CDR3 protein is CASSQESGLKYNEQFF. CDR3 bases: TGTGCCAGCAGCCAAGAATCGGGACTAAAATACAATGAGCAGTTCTTC.

This clonotype was picked up a small number of times. V is TRBV10-3 and J is TRBJ2-4; D might be TRBD1 (6 bases). V was trimmed by 2 bases and J by 0 bases, leaving 11 bases between them. The CDR3 spans 16 residues. CDR1 is ENHRY, CDR2 SYGVKD, per germline. The CDR3 region has the DNA TGTGCCATCAGTGAGCAACAGGGCGAAGCCAAAAACATTCAGTACTTC. It specifies CAISEQQGEAKNIQYF.

The chain employs TRBV27 and TRBJ2-7; 12 bases match TRBD2. Losses at the gene ends were 6 bases for V and 3 bases for J; bases not matched to a gene: 3. The CDR3 loop spans 14 amino acids. Germline CDR1 is MNHEY and CDR2 is SMNVEV (reference sequence). CDR3 bases: TGTGCCAGCAGACTAGCGGGAGGCCGCTACGAGCAGTACTTC. Amino acid sequence: CASRLAGGRYEQYF.

Many counts were recorded for this clonotype. J is TRBJ2-1 and V is TRBV5-1; no clear D gene. Germline loops: CDR1 SGHRS, CDR2 YFSETQ. V shed 4 bases and J shed 3 bases, with 5 bases lying between them. The CDR3 extends over 12 amino acids. DNA of the CDR3: TGCGCCAGCAGCCAGAACTACAATGAGCAGTTCTTC. Translation: CASSQNYNEQFF.

In its sample, this clonotype was seen a few times. The chain recombines TRBV5-4 with TRBJ2-1; 12 positions match TRBD2. J lost 2 bases, V lost 0 bases, and 6 bases had no gene match. Germline-derived CDR1 and CDR2 are SGHNT and YYREEE (reference sequence). CDR3 size: 18 residues. In DNA, the CDR3 is TGTGCCAGCAGCTTGGCCCGAGGACTAGCGGGGACCTACAATGAGCAGTTCTTC. Amino acid sequence: CASSLARGLAGTYNEQFF.

This clonotype was seen many times. V is TRBV5-1 and J is TRBJ1-3; 11 positions agree with TRBD1. CDR3 length: 15 residues. Looked up from germline, CDR1 is SGHRS and CDR2 is YFSETQ. Trimming at V came to 3 bases and at J to 3 bases, leaving 2 bases not matched to a gene. Written as DNA, the CDR3 is TGCGCCAGCAGCTGGACAGGGGGCAATGGAAACACCATATATTTT. It specifies CASSWTGGNGNTIYF. The whole variable domain, remainder taken from reference TRBV5-1 and TRBJ1-3, is KAGVTQTPRYLIKTRGQQVTLSCSPISGHRSVSWYQQTPGQGLQFLFEYFSETQRNKGNFPGRFSGRQFSNSRSEMNVSTLELGDSALYLCASSWTGGNGNTIYFGEGSWLTVV.

The chain has TRBV6-1 and TRBJ2-1; 9 positions match TRBD1. Matching the DNA end better, TRBJ2-7 makes the J call doubtful. The CDR3 extends over 15 amino acids. Germline V gene data show CDR1 as MNHNS and CDR2 as SASEGT. In DNA form, the CDR3 reads TGTGCCAGCAGGGGCGGACAGGGGAGAAAGAATGAGCAGTACTTC. Translating it yields CASRGGQGRKNEQYF.

This clonotype appeared a few times. V gene TRBV20-1 combines with J gene TRBJ2-5, with a tentative D call TRBD2 (6 bases). V dropped 0 bases and J dropped 4 bases, with 12 bases sitting between them. Looked up from germline, CDR1 is DFQATT and CDR2 is SNEGSKA (reference sequence). The CDR3 extends over 14 amino acids. Here the CDR3 reads CSARDLQGGETQYF. In DNA form, the CDR3 reads TGCAGTGCTAGAGATCTGCAGGGAGGAGAGACCCAGTACTTC.

This clonotype has ten or more counts. This chain uses TRBV20-1 with TRBJ2-3; D may be TRBD2 (6 bases). Germline V gene sequence: CDR1 DFQATT, CDR2 SNEGSKA (reference sequence). Trimming took 2 bases from V and 3 from J, leaving 9 bases between them. The length of the CDR3 is 13 residues. Written as DNA, the CDR3 is TGCAGTGCTAGAATCCGGGAGACAGATACGCAGTATTTT. Its translation: CSARIRETDTQYF.

This clonotype was observed a handful of times. V is TRBV3-1 and J is TRBJ2-3; a possible D gene is TRBD2 (6 bases). Between the trimmed V and J ends, which lost 3 bases and 7 bases, there was a span of 20 bases. There are 16 residues in the CDR3. The germline V gene encodes CDR1 LGHDT and CDR2 YNNKEL (reference sequence). This CDR3 is CASSHGLRERSNTQYF. The DNA of the CDR3 is TGTGCCAGCAGCCACGGTCTGCGGGAAAGGAGTAATACGCAGTATTTT.